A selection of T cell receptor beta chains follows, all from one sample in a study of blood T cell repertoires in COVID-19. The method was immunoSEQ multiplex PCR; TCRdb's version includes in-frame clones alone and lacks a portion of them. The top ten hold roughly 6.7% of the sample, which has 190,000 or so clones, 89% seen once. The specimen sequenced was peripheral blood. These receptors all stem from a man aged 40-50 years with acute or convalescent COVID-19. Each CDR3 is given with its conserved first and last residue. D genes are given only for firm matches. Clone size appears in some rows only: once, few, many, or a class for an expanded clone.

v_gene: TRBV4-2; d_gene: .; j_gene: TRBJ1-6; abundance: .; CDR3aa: CASSQDSRKSPLHF; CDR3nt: TGTGCCAGCAGCCAAGATAGTCGTAAATCACCCCTCCACTTT
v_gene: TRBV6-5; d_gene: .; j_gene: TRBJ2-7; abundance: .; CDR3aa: CATSRGGMFSYEQYF; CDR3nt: TGTGCCACCTCTAGGGGGGGAATGTTTTCCTACGAGCAGTACTTC
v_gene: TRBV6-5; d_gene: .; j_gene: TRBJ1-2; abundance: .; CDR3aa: CASSYSDRFNDYTF; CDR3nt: TGTGCCAGCAGTTACTCAGACAGGTTTAATGACTACACCTTC
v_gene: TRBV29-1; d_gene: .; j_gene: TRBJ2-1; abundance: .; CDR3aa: CSVGLGGNEQFF; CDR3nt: TGCAGCGTCGGCTTAGGCGGGAATGAGCAGTTCTTC
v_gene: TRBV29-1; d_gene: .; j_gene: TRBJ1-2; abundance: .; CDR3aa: CSVEVLDFGYTF; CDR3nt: TGCAGCGTTGAAGTCTTGGACTTTGGCTACACCTTC
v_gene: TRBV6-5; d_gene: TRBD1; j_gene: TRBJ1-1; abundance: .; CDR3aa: CASREGQENTEAFF; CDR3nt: TGTGCCAGCAGAGAGGGACAGGAAAACACTGAAGCTTTCTTT
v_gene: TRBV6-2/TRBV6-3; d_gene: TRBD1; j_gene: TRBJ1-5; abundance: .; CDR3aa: CASSDRGSKSNQPQHF; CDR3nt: TGTGCCAGCAGTGACAGGGGTTCTAAGAGCAATCAGCCCCAGCATTTT
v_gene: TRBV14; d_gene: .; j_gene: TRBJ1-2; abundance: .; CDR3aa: CASESGTHNYGYTF; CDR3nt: TGTGCCAGCGAATCCGGGACACATAACTATGGCTACACCTTC
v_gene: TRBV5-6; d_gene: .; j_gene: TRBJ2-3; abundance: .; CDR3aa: CASSSNRPHTDTQYF; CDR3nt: TGTGCCAGCAGCAGCAACAGGCCACACACAGATACGCAGTATTTT
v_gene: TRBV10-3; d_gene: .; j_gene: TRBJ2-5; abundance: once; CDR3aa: CAIRKTGPVETQYF; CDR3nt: TGTGCCATCAGGAAGACAGGTCCGGTTGAGACCCAGTACTTC
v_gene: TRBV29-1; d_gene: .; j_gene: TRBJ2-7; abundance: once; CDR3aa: CSVSARPYEQYF; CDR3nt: TGCAGCGTTTCGGCCAGGCCCTACGAGCAGTACTTC
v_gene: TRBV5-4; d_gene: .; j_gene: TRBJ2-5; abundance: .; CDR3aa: CASSQTAQETQYF; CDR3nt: TGTGCCAGCAGCCAGACAGCTCAAGAGACCCAGTACTTC
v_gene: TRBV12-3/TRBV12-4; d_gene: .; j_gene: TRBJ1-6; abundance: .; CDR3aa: CASSFSNSPLHF; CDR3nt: TGTGCCAGCAGCTTCAGTAATTCACCCCTCCACTTT
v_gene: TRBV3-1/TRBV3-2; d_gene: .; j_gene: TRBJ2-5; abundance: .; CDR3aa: CASSPTSAETQYF; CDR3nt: TGTGCCAGCAGCCCGACGAGCGCCGAGACCCAGTACTTC
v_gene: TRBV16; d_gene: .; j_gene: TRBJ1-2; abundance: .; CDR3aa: CASSQSPLYGYTF; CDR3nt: TGTGCCAGCAGCCAATCTCCCCTCTATGGCTACACCTTC
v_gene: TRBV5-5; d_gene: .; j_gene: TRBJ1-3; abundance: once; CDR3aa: CASSLGTPGNTIYF; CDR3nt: TGTGCCAGCAGCTTAGGGACTCCTGGAAACACCATATATTTT
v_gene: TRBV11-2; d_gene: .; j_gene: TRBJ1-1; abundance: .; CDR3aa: CASSLGSPIQGSEAFF; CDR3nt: TGTGCCAGCAGCTTGGGGAGTCCCATCCAGGGGAGTGAAGCTTTCTTT
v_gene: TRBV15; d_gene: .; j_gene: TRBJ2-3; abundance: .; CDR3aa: CATSRDGGTRTDTQYF; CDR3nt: TGTGCCACCAGCAGAGATGGGGGGACCCGCACAGATACGCAGTATTTT
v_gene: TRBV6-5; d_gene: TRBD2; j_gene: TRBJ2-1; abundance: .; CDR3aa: CASSLGLAQEQFF; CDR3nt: TGTGCCAGCAGTCTGGGACTAGCTCAGGAGCAGTTCTTC
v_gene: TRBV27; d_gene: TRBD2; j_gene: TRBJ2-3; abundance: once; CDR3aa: CASSSLTLPSGVSKDTQYF; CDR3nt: TGTGCCAGCAGTTCCCTTACTTTACCTAGCGGGGTGTCAAAAGATACGCAGTATTTT
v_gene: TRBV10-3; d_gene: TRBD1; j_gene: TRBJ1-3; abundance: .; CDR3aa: CAIKNTAATGAGNTIYF; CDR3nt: TGTGCCATCAAAAACACCGCCGCGACAGGGGCTGGAAACACCATATATTTT
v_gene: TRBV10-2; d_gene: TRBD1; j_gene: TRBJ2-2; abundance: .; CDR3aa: CASSGQGATGELFF; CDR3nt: TGCGCCAGCAGTGGTCAGGGGGCCACCGGGGAGCTGTTTTTT
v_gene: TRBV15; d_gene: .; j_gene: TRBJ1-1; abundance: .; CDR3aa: CATSRDKNSEAFF; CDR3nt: TGTGCCACCAGCAGAGATAAGAACTCTGAAGCTTTCTTT
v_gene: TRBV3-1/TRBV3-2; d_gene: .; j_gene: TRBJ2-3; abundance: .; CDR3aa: CASSQDLVRQYF; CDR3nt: TGTGCCAGCAGCCAAGATCTAGTACGTCAGTATTTT
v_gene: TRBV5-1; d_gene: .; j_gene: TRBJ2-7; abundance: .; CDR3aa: CASSLVQGNYEQYF; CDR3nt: TGCGCCAGCAGCTTGGTCCAGGGAAACTACGAGCAGTACTTC
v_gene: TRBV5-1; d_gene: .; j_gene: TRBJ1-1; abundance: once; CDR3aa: CASSFTGNEAFF; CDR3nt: TGCGCCAGCAGCTTTACCGGGAATGAAGCTTTCTTT